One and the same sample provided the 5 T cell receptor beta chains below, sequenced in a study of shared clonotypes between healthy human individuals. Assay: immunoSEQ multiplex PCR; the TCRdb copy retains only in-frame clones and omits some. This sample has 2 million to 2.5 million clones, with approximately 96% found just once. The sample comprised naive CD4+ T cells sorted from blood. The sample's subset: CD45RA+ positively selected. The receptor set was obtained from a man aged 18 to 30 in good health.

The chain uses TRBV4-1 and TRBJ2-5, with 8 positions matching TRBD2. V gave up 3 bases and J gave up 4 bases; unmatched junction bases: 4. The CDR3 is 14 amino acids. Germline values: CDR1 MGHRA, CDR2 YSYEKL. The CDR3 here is CASSQGTRVETQYF. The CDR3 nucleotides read TGCGCCAGCAGCCAGGGGACTAGGGTAGAGACCCAGTACTTC.

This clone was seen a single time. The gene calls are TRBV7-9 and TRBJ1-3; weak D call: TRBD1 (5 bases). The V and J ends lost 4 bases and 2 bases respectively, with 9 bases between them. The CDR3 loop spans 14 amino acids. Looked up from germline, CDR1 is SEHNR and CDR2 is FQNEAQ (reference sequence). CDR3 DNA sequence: TGTGCCAGCAGCTCAGGGATCGCTGGAAACACCATATATTTT. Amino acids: CASSSGIAGNTIYF.

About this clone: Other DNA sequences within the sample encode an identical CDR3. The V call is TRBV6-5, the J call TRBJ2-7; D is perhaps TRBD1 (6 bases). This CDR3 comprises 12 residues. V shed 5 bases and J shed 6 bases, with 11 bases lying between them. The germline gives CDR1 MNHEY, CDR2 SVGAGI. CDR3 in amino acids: CASSLNRVEQYF. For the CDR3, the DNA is TGTGCCAGCAGTCTGAACAGGGTCGAGCAGTACTTC.

CDR3 coding DNA: TGTGCCAGCAGTGAAAGGACAGGGCCCTCTGGAAACACCATATATTTT. This sequence encodes CASSERTGPSGNTIYF. The chain recombines TRBV6-1 with TRBJ1-3; 8 nucleotides line up with TRBD1. The germline gives CDR1 MNHNS, CDR2 SASEGT. This CDR3 has 16 residues. Trimming at V came to 2 bases and at J to 0 bases, leaving 3 bases not matched to a gene.

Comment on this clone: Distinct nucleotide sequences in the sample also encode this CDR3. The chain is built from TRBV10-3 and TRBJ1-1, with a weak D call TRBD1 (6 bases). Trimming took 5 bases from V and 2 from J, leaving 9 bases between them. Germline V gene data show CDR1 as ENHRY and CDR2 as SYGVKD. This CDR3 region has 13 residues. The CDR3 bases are TGTGCCATCAGTAGGACAGAAAACACTGAAGCTTTCTTT. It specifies CAISRTENTEAFF.